The present entry profiles one T cell receptor (beta chain) with its context. The authors' processing: By means of reference gene primer amplification, nucleated cell counts were estimated. TCRdb's table, derived via immunoSEQ multiplex PCR, lists solely in-frame clones and lacks some. The V and J calls and clone size were taken over from that table, and D and trimming were inferred from the DNA. The data hold under 300,000 clones, with 82% observed a single time. The V gene's germline CDR1 is LNHDA and CDR2 SQIVND (reference sequence). This CDR3 region has 14 residues. Trimming removed 5 bases at V and 4 bases at J, with 15 bases between. The data were obtained in a study of blood T cell repertoires in COVID-19. For the study at large: The United States, Italy and Spain provided the acute and convalescent COVID-19 samples. PBMCs, B-cell-depleted T cells, or T cells were the source of the cDNA or gDNA that made up the material.

Sequencing input: peripheral blood. The V gene is TRBV19, the J gene TRBJ2-7; D possibly corresponds to TRBD2 (5 bases). The source of this sequence is an older woman with active or convalescent COVID-19. The CDR3, as DNA: TGTGCCAGTAGTTCCCAGGCGACTACTTACGAGCAGTACTTC. Translating gives CASSSQATTYEQYF.